The 19 T cell receptor beta chains in this list originate from one sample, sequenced in a study of vaccination effects on CD4 cells after COVID-19 (dated by TCRdb to the early 2020s). Library construction relied on the immunoSEQ multiplex PCR assay. TCRdb obtained this table from immuneACCESS and retained in-frame rearrangements with V and J assigned. These tables miss some clones; where compared with another copy, unresolved V genes account for less than half of the shortfall, and the remainder is unexplained. A total of about 79,000 clones appear in this sample, around 76% of them only once. Roughly 1.9% of the sample lies in the top ten. Which antigens these TCRs recognize remains unknown. To identify antigen-specific CD4+ T cell clonotypes by their expansion, the ViraFEST assay first stimulated PBMC with viral peptide pools and then applied TCR sequencing. After around 10 days of culture, CD4+ T cells were isolated with the EasySep CD4+ T cell isolation kit.

The sample was CD4+ T cells from PBMCs cultured with HCoV-229E spike peptides, taken before COVID-19 vaccination. Reading the label with the study, this specimen's cell subset or site is: HCoV-229E spike overlapping peptide pool stimulation. The origin of the receptors is a human donor who received a COVID-19 vaccine.

This clone occurred a few times. CDR3: CASSTDRNTEAFF. Written as DNA, the CDR3 is TGTGCCAGCAGCACCGACAGGAACACTGAAGCTTTCTTT. The chain is built from TRBV21-1 and TRBJ1-1; TRBD1 was called by the table and not checked on the DNA. TRBV21-1 is a pseudogene segment. The CDR3 is 13 amino acids.

The gene calls are TRBV18 and TRBJ2-2; D might be TRBD1 (6 bases). Trimming pared 3 bases from V and 7 bases from J, leaving 18 bases between. This CDR3 contains 16 residues. Germline CDR1 is KGHSH and CDR2 is LQKENI. The CDR3 reads CASSPIQPTGGGELFF. CDR3 nucleotides: TGTGCCAGCTCACCCATCCAACCGACAGGAGGCGGGGAGCTGTTTTTT.

The chain carries TRBV28 and TRBJ1-5; no reliable D call. The V end lost 5 bases, the J end lost 7 bases, and 9 bases lay between the germline ends. The germline V gene has CDR1 MDHEN and CDR2 SYDVKM. CDR3 length equals 12 residues. In nucleotides, the CDR3 is TGTGCCAGCAGTCTACAAGAGCAGCCCCAGCATTTT. This gives the protein CASSLQEQPQHF.

This clone was seen once. The CDR3 DNA sequence: TGTGCCAGCAGCTTAGACAGGGGTTACGGGACCCAGTACTTC. Translation gives CASSLDRGYGTQYF. The chain recombines TRBV7-2 with TRBJ2-5; TRBD1 matches at 7 bases. With 1 base clipped from V and 7 bases from J, the junction kept 6 bases outside the gene matches. This CDR3 has 14 residues. Looked up from germline, CDR1 is SGHTA and CDR2 is FQGNSA. Drawing the rest from reference TRBV7-2 and TRBJ2-5, the complete variable domain is GAGVSQSPSNKVTEKGKDVELRCDPISGHTALYWYRQSLGQGLEFLIYFQGNSAPDKSGLPSDRFSAERTGGSVSTLTIQRTQQEDSAVYLCASSLDRGYGTQYFGPGTRLLVL.

The V gene is TRBV5-5, the J gene TRBJ2-5, with D uncertain. V was trimmed by 1 base and J by 5 bases, leaving 12 bases between them. Looked up from germline, CDR1 is SGHKS and CDR2 is YYEKEE (reference sequence). The CDR3 totals 14 residues. The CDR3 here is CASSLWGVGETQYF. The CDR3 bases are TGTGCCAGCAGCTTGTGGGGTGTAGGCGAGACCCAGTACTTC. The whole variable domain, filled in from reference TRBV5-5 and TRBJ2-5, reads DAGVTQSPTHLIKTRGQQVTLRCSPISGHKSVSWYQQVLGQGPQFIFQYYEKEERGRGNFPDRFSARQFPNYSSELNVNALLLGDSALYLCASSLWGVGETQYFGPGTRLLVL.

The V call is TRBV18, the J call TRBJ2-3; a possible D gene is TRBD2 (5 bases). Per germline, CDR1 KGHSH and CDR2 LQKENI. CDR3 size: 15 residues. Between the trimmed V and J ends, which lost 3 bases and 0 bases, there was a span of 10 bases. The CDR3 DNA reads TGTGCCAGCTCACCTCGGACGGGGAGCACAGATACGCAGTATTTT. Protein: CASSPRTGSTDTQYF. Supplemented by reference TRBV18 and TRBJ2-3, the full variable domain reads NAGVMQNPRHLVRRRGQEARLRCSPMKGHSHVYWYRQLPEEGLKFMVYLQKENIIDESGMPKERFSAEFPKEGPSILRIQQVVRGDSAAYFCASSPRTGSTDTQYFGPGTRLTVL.

This chain joins TRBV12-3 or TRBV12-4 and TRBJ2-7; D possibly uses TRBD1 or TRBD2 (5 bases each). The CDR3 spans 13 residues. The germline V and J ends were trimmed by 5 bases and 3 bases, with 11 bases remaining between them. CDR3 coding DNA: TGTGCCAGCAGTCGGGGCCGGGGCTACGAGCAGTACGTC. Its protein is CASSRGRGYEQYV.

This sequence joins TRBV6-5 and TRBJ1-4, with no clear D. This CDR3 has 14 amino acids. The germline V gene has CDR1 MNHEY and CDR2 SVGAGI. Trimming took 7 bases from V and 5 from J, leaving 14 bases between them. The DNA of the CDR3 is TGTGCCAGCACAGAACGTGGGCGAAATGAAAAACTGTTTTTT. It codes for CASTERGRNEKLFF.

The chain recombines TRBV4-1 with TRBJ1-4; D unclear. The CDR3 is 17 amino acids. Germline assignment: CDR1 MGHRA and CDR2 YSYEKL. Trimming took 0 bases from V and 0 from J, leaving 11 bases between them. The chain's CDR3 is CASSQDYSTATNEKLFF. Written as DNA, the CDR3 is TGCGCCAGCAGCCAAGATTATAGTACTGCAACTAATGAAAAACTGTTTTTT.

The chain joins TRBV7-2 to TRBJ1-3; unclear D gene. CDR1 and CDR2 (germline): SGHTA, FQGNSA. This CDR3 spans 12 amino acids. Between the trimmed V and J ends, which lost 3 bases and 0 bases, there was a span of 0 bases. The CDR3 loop reads CASSFSGNTIYF. Here the CDR3 DNA reads TGTGCCAGCAGCTTCTCTGGAAACACCATATATTTT.

V gene TRBV5-1 combines with J gene TRBJ1-2, with D perhaps TRBD1 (6 bases). The CDR3 has 17 amino acids. V lost 2 bases and J 4 bases, leaving 21 bases between the germline ends. CDR1 is SGHRS, CDR2 YFSETQ, per germline. The CDR3 DNA reads TGCGCCAGCAGCTTCGGGTCGGGACACGGGACCTTCTATGGCTACACCTTC. Protein: CASSFGSGHGTFYGYTF.

The V and J genes are TRBV6-1 and TRBJ1-2; D unclear. From germline, CDR1 is MNHNS and CDR2 SASEGT. The CDR3 runs 14 residues. Trimming removed 1 base from V and 6 bases from J, with 12 bases in between. In DNA form, the CDR3 reads TGTGCCAGCAGTGAAGTTCGTGGACGGAATGGCTACACCTTC. It codes for CASSEVRGRNGYTF.

The rearrangement joins TRBV7-2 to TRBJ2-5; no reliable D call. With 5 bases removed from V and 1 base from J, the gap between germline ends came to 11 bases. Germline V lookup: CDR1 SGHTA, CDR2 FQGNSA. The CDR3 spans 14 residues. The CDR3, as DNA: TGTGCCAGCAGCCCCCAGCGATCCCAAGAGACCCAGTACTTC. It yields the protein CASSPQRSQETQYF. The full variable domain, with the rest looked up from reference TRBV7-2 and TRBJ2-5, is GAGVSQSPSNKVTEKGKDVELRCDPISGHTALYWYRQSLGQGLEFLIYFQGNSAPDKSGLPSDRFSAERTGGSVSTLTIQRTQQEDSAVYLCASSPQRSQETQYFGPGTRLLVL.

This clone was observed once. The chain joins TRBV27 to TRBJ2-2, with D perhaps TRBD2 (5 bases). The CDR3 loop spans 13 amino acids. V shed 10 bases and J shed 5 bases, with 14 bases lying between them. In germline, CDR1 is MNHEY, CDR2 SMNVEV (reference sequence). In nucleotides, the CDR3 is TGTGCCACCAGAAGATCGGGGACCGGGGAGCTGTTTTTT. This encodes CATRRSGTGELFF.

J is TRBJ2-3 and V is TRBV11-2; D gene uncertain. Looked up from germline, CDR1 is SGHAT and CDR2 is FQNNGV. V shed 6 bases and J shed 2 bases, with 6 bases lying between them. The CDR3 contains 12 residues. The DNA for the CDR3 is TGTGCCAGCAGTCGTAACACAGATACGCAGTATTTT. Translating it yields CASSRNTDTQYF.

The rearrangement uses TRBV7-8 and TRBJ2-1; 8 bases map to TRBD2. The CDR3 loop spans 16 amino acids. The germline CDR1 and CDR2 sequences are SGHVS and FQNEAQ. The V segment lost 4 bases and the J segment 9 bases; nucleotides outside the gene matches: 14. The CDR3, as DNA: TGTGCCAGCAGCTACAACTCGGGAGGGGGATCATTTGAGCAGTTCTTC. Encoded protein: CASSYNSGGGSFEQFF. The full variable domain, with the rest looked up from reference TRBV7-8 and TRBJ2-1, is GAGVSQSPRYKVAKRGQDVALRCDPISGHVSLFWYQQALGQGPEFLTYFQNEAQLDKSGLPSDRFFAERPEGSVSTLKIQRTQQEDSAVYLCASSYNSGGGSFEQFFGPGTRLTVL.

This chain joins TRBV6-1 and TRBJ2-6; D gene unclear. The V and J ends lost 8 bases and 0 bases respectively, with 5 bases between them. Germline assignment: CDR1 MNHNS and CDR2 SASEGT. The CDR3 consists of 13 residues. The DNA for the CDR3 is TGTGCCAGCCTTAACTCTGGGGCCAACGTCCTGACTTTC. It yields the protein CASLNSGANVLTF.

The chain uses TRBV6-6 and TRBJ1-2, with D maybe TRBD1 (5 bases). The CDR3 runs to 14 residues. Germline V gene lookup returns CDR1 MNHNY and CDR2 SVGAGI (reference sequence). The V end lost 7 bases, the J end lost 4 bases, and 16 bases lay between the germline ends. CDR3 loop: CASIRDSGPYGYTF. The DNA of the CDR3 is TGTGCCAGCATACGGGACTCCGGACCCTATGGCTACACCTTC.

The CDR3 here is CASSLYGTGQETQYF. For the CDR3, the DNA is TGTGCCAGCAGTTTATACGGGACAGGGCAAGAGACCCAGTACTTC. The chain joins TRBV28 to TRBJ2-5, with 9 bases lining up with TRBD1. CDR3 size: 15 residues. The J segment lost 2 bases and the V segment lost 1 base, leaving 2 bases of the junction unmatched. Germline loops: CDR1 MDHEN, CDR2 SYDVKM.